This T cell receptor (beta chain) was recorded in a study of Ad26.COV2.S vaccination and SARS-CoV-2 variants. About the study: Ad26.COV2.S shots went into the muscle once or twice, 56 days apart. Study-wide results and caveats: Non-spike TCR breadth was similar in vaccine and placebo recipients.

The CDR3 sequence is 14 residues long. V shed 4 bases and J 7 bases; nucleotides not matched to a gene: 9. Germline CDR1 SGHTA, CDR2 FQGNSA. Libraries were prepared by immunoSEQ multiplex PCR; TCRdb keeps only in-frame clonotypes and omits some of them. The table shows about 680,000 clones, with around 89% occurring only once. The count of this clone is one. Its antigen is currently unknown. This sample's treatment: some 20 received Ad26.COV2.S at low or high dose, single or two shots; roughly five received placebo; per-sample allocation not given. The investigators took samples on day 63 after the first vaccine or placebo injection. The shot given was an Ad26 vector that makes Wuhan-strain SARS-CoV-2 spike.

The chain couples TRBV7-2 to TRBJ1-2, with TRBD1 matching over 7 bases. Sample: peripheral blood, taken in a trial of Ad26.COV2.S vaccine versus placebo. The clonotype originates from a person aged 18 to 59 who received the Ad26.COV2.S COVID-19 vaccine or a placebo. The DNA for the CDR3 is TGTGCCAGCAGCTACGAGGGGGCGTTATTTGGCTACACCTTC. Its translation is CASSYEGALFGYTF.